This T cell receptor beta chain was sequenced during a study of T cell responses to AZD1222 COVID-19 vaccine. Germline V lookup: CDR1 MDHEN, CDR2 SYDVKM. CDR3 length: 15 residues. Unmatched junction bases numbered 4, after V lost 2 bases and J lost 4 bases. Investigators merged groups given second doses at roughly 4 or roughly 12 weeks. Clones were sequenced by immunoSEQ multiplex PCR, and TCRdb holds only the in-frame ones, with some missing. Here the sample spans more than 120,000 clones, more than 70% being singletons. V and J are TRBV28 and TRBJ1-3; 8 bases fit TRBD1. This TCR came from an adult who received the AZD1222 COVID-19 vaccine. The source material was peripheral blood, sampled 28 days after the second AZD1222 dose. In DNA, the CDR3 is TGTGCCAGCAGTTTAAGCAGGGGGCTAGGAAACACCATATATTTT. As protein: CASSLSRGLGNTIYF.